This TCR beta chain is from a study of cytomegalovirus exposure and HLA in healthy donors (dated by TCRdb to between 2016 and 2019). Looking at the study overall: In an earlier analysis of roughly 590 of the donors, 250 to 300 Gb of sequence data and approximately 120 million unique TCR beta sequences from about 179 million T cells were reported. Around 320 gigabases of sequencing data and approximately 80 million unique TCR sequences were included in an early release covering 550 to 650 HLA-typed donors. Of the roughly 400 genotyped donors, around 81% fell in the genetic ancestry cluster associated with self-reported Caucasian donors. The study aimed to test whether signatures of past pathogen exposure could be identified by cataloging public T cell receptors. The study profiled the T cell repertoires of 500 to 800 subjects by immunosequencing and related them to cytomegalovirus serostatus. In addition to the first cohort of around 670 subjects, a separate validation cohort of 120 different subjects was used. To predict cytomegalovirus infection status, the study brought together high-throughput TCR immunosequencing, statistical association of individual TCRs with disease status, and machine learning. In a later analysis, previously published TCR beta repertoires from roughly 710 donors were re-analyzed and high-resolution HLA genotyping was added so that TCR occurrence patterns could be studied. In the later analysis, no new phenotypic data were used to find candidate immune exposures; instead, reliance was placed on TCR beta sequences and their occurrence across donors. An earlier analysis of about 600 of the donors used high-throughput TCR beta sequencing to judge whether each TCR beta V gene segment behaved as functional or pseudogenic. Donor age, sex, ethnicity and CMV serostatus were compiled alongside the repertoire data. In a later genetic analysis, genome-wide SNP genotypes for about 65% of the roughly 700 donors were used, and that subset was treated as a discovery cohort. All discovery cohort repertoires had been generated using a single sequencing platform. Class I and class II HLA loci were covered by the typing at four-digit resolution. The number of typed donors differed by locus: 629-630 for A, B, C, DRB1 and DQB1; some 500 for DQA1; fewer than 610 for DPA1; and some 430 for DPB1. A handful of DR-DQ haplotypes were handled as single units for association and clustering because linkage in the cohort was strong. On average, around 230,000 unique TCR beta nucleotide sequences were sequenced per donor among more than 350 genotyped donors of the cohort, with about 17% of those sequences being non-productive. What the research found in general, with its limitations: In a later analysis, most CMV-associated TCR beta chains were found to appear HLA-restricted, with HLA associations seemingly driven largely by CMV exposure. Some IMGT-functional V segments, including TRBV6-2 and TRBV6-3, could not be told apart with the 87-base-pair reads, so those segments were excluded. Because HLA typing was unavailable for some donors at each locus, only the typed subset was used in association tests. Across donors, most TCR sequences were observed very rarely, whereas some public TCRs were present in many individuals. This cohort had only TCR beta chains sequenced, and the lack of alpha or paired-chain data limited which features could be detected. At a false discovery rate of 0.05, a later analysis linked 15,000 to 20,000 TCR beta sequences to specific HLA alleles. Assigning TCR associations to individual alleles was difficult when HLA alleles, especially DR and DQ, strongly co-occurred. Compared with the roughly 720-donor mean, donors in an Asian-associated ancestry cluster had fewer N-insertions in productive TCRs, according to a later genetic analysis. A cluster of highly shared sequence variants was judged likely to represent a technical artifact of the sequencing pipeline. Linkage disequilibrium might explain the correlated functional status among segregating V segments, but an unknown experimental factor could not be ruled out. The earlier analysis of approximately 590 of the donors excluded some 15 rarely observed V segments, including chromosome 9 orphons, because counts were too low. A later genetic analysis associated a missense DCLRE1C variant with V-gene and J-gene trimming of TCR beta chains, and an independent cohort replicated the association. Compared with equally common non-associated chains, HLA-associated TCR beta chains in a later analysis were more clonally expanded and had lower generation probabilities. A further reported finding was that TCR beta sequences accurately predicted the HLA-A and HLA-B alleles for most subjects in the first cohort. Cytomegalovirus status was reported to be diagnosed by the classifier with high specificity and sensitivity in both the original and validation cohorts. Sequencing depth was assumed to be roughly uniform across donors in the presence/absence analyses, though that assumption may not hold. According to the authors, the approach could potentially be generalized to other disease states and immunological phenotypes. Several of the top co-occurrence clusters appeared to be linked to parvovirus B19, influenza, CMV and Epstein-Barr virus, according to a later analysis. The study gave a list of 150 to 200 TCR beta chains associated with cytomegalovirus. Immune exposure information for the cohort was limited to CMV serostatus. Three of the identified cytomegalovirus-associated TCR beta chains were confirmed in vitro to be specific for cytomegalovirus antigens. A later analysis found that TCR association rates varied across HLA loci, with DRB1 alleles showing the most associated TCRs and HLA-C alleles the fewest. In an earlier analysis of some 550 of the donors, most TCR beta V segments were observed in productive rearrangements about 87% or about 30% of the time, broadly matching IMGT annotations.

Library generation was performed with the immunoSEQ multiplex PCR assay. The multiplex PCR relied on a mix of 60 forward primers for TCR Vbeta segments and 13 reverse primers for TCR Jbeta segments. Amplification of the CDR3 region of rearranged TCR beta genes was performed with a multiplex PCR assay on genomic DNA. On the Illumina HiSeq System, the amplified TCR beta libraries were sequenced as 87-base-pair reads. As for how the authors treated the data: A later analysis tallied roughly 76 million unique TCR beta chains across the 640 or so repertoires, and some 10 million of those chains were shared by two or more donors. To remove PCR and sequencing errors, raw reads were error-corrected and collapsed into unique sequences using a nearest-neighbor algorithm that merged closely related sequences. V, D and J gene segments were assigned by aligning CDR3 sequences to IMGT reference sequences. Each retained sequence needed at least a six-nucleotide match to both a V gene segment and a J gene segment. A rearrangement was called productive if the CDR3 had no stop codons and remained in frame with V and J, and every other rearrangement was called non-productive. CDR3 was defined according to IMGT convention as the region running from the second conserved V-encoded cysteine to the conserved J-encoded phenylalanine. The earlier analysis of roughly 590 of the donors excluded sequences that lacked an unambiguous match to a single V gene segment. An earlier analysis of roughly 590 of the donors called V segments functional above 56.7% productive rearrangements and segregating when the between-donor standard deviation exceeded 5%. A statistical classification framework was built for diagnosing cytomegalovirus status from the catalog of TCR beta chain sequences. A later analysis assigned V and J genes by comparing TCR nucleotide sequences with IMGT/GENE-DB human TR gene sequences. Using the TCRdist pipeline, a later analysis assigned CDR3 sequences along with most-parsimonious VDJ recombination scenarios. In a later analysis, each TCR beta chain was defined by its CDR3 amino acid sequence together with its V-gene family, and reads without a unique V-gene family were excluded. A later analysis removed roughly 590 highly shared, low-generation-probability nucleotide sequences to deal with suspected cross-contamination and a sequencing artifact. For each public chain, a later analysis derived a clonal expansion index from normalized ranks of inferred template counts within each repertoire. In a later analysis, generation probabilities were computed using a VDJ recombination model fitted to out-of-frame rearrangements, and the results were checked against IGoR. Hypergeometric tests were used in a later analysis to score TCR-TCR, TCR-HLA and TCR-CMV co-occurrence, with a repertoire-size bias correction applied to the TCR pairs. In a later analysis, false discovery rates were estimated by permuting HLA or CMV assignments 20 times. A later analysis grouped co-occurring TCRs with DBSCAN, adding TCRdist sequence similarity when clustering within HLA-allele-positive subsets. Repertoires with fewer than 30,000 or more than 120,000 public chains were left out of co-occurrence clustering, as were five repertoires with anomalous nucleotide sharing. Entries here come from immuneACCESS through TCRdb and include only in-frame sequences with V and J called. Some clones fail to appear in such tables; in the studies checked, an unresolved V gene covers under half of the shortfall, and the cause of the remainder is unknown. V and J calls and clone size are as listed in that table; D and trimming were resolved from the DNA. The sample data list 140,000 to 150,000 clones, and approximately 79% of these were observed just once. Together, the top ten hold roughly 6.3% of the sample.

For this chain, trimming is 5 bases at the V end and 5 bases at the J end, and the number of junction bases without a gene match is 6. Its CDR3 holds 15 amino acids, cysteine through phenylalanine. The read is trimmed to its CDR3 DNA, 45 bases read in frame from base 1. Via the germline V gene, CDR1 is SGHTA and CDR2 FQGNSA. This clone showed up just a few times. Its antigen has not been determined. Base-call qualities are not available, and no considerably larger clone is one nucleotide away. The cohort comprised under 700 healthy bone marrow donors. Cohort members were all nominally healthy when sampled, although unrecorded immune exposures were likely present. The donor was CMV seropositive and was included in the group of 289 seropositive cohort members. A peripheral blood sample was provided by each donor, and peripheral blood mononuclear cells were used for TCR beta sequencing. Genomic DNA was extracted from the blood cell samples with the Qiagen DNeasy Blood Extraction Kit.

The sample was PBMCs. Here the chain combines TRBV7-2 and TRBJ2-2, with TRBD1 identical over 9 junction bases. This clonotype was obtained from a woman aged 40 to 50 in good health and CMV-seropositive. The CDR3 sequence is CASSRGQGGTGELFF. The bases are TGTGCCAGCAGCCGGGGACAGGGTGGGACCGGGGAGCTGTTTTTT.